The present T cell receptor (beta chain) was sequenced within a study of T cells after yellow fever vaccination (dated by TCRdb to about 2019). For the wider study: The SMART-Seq v4 Ultra Low Input RNA kit was used to prepare libraries from fractions with low cell numbers. To follow T-cell clones before and after primary and booster YFV17D yellow fever vaccination, bulk TCR alpha and beta repertoires were sequenced over time. Two healthy male donors, one aged 18 to 30 and one aged 30 to 39 years, made up the cohort. Blood was drawn at multiple timepoints before and after primary and secondary immunization, with bulk PBMC replicates and cell subsets isolated.

TCR cDNA was synthesized by 5'RACE template switching, which introduced a universal primer site and unique molecular identifiers. Priming of cDNA synthesis was performed from both the TCR alpha and TCR beta constant segments. Library amplification used two PCR steps, and the second PCR step added sample barcodes and sequencing adapters. Sequencing of libraries was performed on Illumina HiSeq 2500 (2x100 bp) or NovaSeq (2x150 bp). Per the original workflow: Reads were demultiplexed and collapsed into UMI consensus sequences with MIGEC, and V(D)J alignment was performed with MiXCR. Using edgeR on replicate PBMC samples, clonotypes were called vaccine-responding if FDR was below 0.01 and the log2 fold change was above 5 up to day 15. Each bulk clonotype was labeled CD4 or CD8 based on which sequenced repertoire, CD4 or CD8, contained the clonotype at higher abundance. In-frame beta chains were kept once TCRdb had trimmed the public reads at Q25 with fastp and called clones with MiXCR. Under each unique CDR3 protein, matching rows form one entry showing the most common genes and DNA. TCRdb, not the original authors, processed these V and J calls. This sample is represented by around 300,000 distinct CDR3 sequences; approximately 13% of them were singletons. 0.4% to 0.55% of the sample lies in the top ten.

From V the trimming removes 4 bases and from J it removes 3 bases, while the gene matches leave 5 bases of the junction unaccounted for. The CDR3 runs 15 residues from the cysteine to the phenylalanine. Just the 45-base CDR3 DNA is kept, in frame starting at base 1. General study outcomes and caveats: Computational filtering was needed because FACS-sorted repertoires could contain abundant contaminating clonotypes from the bulk population. The secondary T-cell response was found to be weaker but faster than the primary response, with a peak reached on day 5 rather than on day 15. A small share of clonotypes was detected in both CD4 and CD8 compartments, with the overlap likely arising from convergent recombination. After the booster, most of the clones that had expanded following primary vaccination were detected again (around 97% of CD4 and around 88% of CD8), which suggests that memory was broadly maintained. Because the study included only a couple of donors, the extent to which the findings can be generalized is limited.

Per the publication, the treatment or condition label means: live attenuated yellow fever vaccine strain. PBMCs were isolated from peripheral blood using a standard Ficoll-Paque protocol. CD4 and CD8 T-cell fractions were isolated with Dynabeads CD4 and CD8 positive selection kits. RNA was extracted with TriZol from bulk PBMCs, CD4 and CD8 fractions, and dextramer-positive and dextramer-negative fractions. Regarding this clonotype: There is no known antigen for this receptor. One base away there is no much larger clone; base qualities are not given.

Sequencing used CD4+ T cells sorted from PBMCs, obtained 45 days after the yellow fever booster vaccination. This sequence originates from a man aged 25-45 years who received the YFV17D yellow fever vaccine. This receptor chain uses TRBV12-3 or TRBV12-4 and TRBJ2-1, with TRBD2 identical over 8 junction bases. The encoded CDR3 is CASSSREAHYNEQFF. In nucleotides, the sequence is TGTGCCAGCAGTTCGCGGGAGGCCCACTACAATGAGCAGTTCTTC.